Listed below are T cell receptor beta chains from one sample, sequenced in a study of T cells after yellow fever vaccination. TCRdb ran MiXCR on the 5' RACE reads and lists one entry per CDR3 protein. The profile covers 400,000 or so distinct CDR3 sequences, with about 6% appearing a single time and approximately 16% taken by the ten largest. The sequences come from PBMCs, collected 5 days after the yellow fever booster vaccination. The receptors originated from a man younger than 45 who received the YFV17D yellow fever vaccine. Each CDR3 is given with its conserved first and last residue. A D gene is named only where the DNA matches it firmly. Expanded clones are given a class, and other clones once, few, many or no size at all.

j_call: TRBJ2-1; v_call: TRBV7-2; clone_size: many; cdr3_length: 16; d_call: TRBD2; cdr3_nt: TGTGCCAGCAGCTTAGAAGGGACTAGTAGTTTCAATGAGCAGTTCTTC; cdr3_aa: CASSLEGTSSFNEQFF
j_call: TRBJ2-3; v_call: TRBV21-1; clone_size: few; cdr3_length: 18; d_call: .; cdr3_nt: TGTGCCAGCAGCAAAGATGCCCCCAGCGGGAAAGCCACAGATACGCAGTATTTT; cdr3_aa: CASSKDAPSGKATDTQYF
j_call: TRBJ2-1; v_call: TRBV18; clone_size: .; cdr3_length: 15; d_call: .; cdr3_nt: TGTGCCAGCTCACCGCAGACAGGAATCTACAATGAGCAGTTCTTC; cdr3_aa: CASSPQTGIYNEQFF
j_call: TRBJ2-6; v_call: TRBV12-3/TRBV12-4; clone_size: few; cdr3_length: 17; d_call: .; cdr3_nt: TGTGCCAGCAGTTCTGGGCTCCTGAGCTCTGGGGCCAACGTCCTGACTTTC; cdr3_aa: CASSSGLLSSGANVLTF
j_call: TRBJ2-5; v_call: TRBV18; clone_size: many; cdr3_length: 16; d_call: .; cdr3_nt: TGTGCCAGCTCACCACCGGTCGGGAGAACACAAGAGACCCAGTACTTC; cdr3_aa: CASSPPVGRTQETQYF
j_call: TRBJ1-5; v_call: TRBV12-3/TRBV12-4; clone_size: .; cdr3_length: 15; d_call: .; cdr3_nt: TGTGCCAGCAGCCTCCGGAAAAATGGCAATCAGCCCCAGCATTTT; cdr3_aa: CASSLRKNGNQPQHF
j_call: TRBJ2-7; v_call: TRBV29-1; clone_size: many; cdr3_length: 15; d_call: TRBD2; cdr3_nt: TGCAGCGTTGACCGGGGGGGGGCGCCCCCCTACGAGCAGTACTTC; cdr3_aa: CSVDRGGAPPYEQYF
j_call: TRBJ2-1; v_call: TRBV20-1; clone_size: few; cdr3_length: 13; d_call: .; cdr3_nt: TGCAGTGCAGCGGGTCCCTCCTACAATGAGCAGTTCTTC; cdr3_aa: CSAAGPSYNEQFF
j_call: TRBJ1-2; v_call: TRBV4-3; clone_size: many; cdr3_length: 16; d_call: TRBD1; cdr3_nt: TGCGCCAGCAGCCAAGATTTGGTGCAGGGGGGTTGGGGCTACACCTTC; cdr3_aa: CASSQDLVQGGWGYTF
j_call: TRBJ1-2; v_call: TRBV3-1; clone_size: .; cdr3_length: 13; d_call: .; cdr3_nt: TGTGCCAGCAGCCAAGACGTTGTCTATGGCTACACCTTC; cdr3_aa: CASSQDVVYGYTF
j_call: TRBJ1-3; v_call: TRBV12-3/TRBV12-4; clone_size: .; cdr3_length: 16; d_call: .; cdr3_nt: TGTGCCAGCAGTTTAGAGGCAGGTTCGGATGGAAACACCATATATTTT; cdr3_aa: CASSLEAGSDGNTIYF
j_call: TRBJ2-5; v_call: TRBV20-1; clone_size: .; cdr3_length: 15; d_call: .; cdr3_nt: TGCAGGGGCCCGACTCCAGGGTTGAGACAAGAGACCCAGTACTTC; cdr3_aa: CRGPTPGLRQETQYF
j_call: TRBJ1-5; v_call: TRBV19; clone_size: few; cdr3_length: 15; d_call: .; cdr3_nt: TGTGCCAGCAAGCTCCAAACAGGGAGCAATCAGCCCCAGCATTTT; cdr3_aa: CASKLQTGSNQPQHF
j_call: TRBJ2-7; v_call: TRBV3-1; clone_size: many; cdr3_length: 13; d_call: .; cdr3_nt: TGTGCCAGCAGCAGGGACAAAGCCTACGAGCAGTACTTC; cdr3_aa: CASSRDKAYEQYF
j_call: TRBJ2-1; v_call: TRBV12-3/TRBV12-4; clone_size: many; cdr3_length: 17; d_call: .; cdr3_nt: TGTGCCAGCAGTTTAAATGAGGAGCAGCTTTGGGTGCTGGAGCAGTTCTTC; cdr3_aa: CASSLNEEQLWVLEQFF
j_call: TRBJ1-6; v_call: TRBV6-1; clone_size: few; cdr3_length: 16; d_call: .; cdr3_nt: TGTGCCAGCAGTCCCCCCCGGGGGAGGGCTTACTCACCCCTCCACTTT; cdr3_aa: CASSPPRGRAYSPLHF
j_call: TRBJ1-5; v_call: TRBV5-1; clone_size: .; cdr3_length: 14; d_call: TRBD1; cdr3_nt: TGCGCCAGCAGCACGGGACAGGAGAATCAGCCCCAGCATTTT; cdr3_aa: CASSTGQENQPQHF
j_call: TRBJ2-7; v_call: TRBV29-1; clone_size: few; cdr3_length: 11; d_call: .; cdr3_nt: TGCAGCGTCCCGATAAAACCCGAGCAGTACTTC; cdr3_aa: CSVPIKPEQYF
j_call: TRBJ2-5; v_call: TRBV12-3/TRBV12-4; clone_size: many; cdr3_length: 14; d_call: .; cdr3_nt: TGTGCCAGCACCCCGACGGGTGCACGGGAGACCCAGTACTTC; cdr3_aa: CASTPTGARETQYF
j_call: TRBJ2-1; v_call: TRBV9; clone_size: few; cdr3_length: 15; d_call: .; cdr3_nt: TGTGCCAGCAGCGTCGCGGACTACTCCTACAATGAGCAGTTCTTC; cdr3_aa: CASSVADYSYNEQFF
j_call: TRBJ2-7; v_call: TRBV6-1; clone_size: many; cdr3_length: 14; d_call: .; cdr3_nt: TGTGCCAGCAGTGAACAACAGCCTCCCTCCGAGCAGTACTTC; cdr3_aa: CASSEQQPPSEQYF
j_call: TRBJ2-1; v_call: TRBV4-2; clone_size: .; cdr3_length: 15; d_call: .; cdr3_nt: TGTGCCAGCAGCCAAGCCGGCAGAGCCTACAATGAGCAGTTCTTC; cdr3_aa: CASSQAGRAYNEQFF
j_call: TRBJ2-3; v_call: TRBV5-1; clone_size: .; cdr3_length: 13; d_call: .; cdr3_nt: TGCGCCAGCAGCGCTTACCGCACAGATACGCAGTATTTT; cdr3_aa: CASSAYRTDTQYF
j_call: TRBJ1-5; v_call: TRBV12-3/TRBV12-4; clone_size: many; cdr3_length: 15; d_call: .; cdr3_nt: TGTGCCAGCAGCCTCGGACACTATAGCAATCAGCCCCAGCATTTT; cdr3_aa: CASSLGHYSNQPQHF
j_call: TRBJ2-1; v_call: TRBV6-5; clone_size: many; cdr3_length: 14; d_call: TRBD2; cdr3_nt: TGTGCCAGCAGTTACGAGAATAGCGGGAATCCTCTGTTCTTC; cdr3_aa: CASSYENSGNPLFF
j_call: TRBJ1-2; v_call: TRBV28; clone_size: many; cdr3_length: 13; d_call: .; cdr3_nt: TGTGCCAGCAGTCTCGGACGGAAGCCAGGCTACACCTTC; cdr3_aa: CASSLGRKPGYTF
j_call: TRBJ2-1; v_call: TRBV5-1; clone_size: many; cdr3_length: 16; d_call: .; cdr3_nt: TGCGCCAGCAGCATCCTAGCGACGAGCTCCTACAATGAGCAGTTCTTC; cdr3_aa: CASSILATSSYNEQFF
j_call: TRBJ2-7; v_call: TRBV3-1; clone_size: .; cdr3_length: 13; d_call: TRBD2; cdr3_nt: TGTGCCAGCAGCCAGACGGGAGGGAACGAGCAGTACTTC; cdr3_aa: CASSQTGGNEQYF
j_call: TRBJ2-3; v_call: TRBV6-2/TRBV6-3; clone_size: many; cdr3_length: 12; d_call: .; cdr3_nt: TGTGCCAGCAGTTTCTTGGAGGGTACGCAGTATTTT; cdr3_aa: CASSFLEGTQYF
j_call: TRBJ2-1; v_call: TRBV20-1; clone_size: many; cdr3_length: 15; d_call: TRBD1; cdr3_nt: TGCAGTGCTAGAGCCCCGGGACAGGGGGTCAATGAGCAGTTCTTC; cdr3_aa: CSARAPGQGVNEQFF
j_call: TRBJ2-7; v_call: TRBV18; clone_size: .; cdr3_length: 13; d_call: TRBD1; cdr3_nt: TGTGCCAGCTCACCACAGGGACAGTTCGAGCAGTACTTC; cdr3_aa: CASSPQGQFEQYF